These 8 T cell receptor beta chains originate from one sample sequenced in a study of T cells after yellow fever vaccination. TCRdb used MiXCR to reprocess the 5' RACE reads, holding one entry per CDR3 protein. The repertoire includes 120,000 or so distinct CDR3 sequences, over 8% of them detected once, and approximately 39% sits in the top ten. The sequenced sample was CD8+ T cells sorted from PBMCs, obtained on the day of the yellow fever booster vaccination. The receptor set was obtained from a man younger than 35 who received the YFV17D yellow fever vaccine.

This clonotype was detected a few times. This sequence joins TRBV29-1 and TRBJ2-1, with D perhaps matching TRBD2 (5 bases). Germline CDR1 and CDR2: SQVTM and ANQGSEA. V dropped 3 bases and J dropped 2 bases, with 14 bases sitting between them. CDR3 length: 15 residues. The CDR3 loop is CSVDTPPGTYNEQFF. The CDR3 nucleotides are TGCAGCGTTGACACTCCGCCGGGAACCTACAATGAGCAGTTCTTC.

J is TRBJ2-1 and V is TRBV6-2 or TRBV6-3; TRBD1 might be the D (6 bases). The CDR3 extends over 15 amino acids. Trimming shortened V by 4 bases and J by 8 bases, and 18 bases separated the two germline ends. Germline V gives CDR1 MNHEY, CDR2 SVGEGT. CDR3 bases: TGTGCCAGCAGTTCCTTGCCCCGACAGGCCCATGAGCAGTTCTTC. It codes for CASSSLPRQAHEQFF.

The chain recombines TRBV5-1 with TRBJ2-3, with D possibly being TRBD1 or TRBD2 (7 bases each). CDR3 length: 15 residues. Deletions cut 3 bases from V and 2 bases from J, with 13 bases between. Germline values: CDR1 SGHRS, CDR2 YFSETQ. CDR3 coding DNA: TGCGCCAGCAGCTCGGGGGGACAGCTCACAGATACGCAGTATTTT. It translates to CASSSGGQLTDTQYF.

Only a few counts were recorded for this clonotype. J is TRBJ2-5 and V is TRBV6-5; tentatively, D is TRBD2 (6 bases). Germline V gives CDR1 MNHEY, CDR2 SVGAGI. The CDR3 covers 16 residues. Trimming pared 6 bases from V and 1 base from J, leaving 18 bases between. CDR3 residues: CASSQNGWGVQETQYF. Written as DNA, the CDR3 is TGTGCCAGCAGCCAGAATGGGTGGGGGGTCCAAGAGACCCAGTACTTC.

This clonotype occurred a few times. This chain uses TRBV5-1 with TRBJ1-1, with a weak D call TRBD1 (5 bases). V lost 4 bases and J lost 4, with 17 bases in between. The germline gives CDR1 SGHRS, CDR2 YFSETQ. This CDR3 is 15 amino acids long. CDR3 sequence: CASSDRRAFGTEAFF. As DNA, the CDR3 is TGCGCCAGCAGCGATCGCAGGGCCTTCGGCACTGAAGCTTTCTTT.

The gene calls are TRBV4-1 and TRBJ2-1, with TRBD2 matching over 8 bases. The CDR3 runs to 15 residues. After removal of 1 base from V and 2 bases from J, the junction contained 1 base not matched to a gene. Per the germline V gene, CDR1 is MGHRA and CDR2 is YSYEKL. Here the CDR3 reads CASSQAGGAYNEQFF. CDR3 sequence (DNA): TGCGCCAGCAGCCAAGCGGGGGGGGCCTACAATGAGCAGTTCTTC.

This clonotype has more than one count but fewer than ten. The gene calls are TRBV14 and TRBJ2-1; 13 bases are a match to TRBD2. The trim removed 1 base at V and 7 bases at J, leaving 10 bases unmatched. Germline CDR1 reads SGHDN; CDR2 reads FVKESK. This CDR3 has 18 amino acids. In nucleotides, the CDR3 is TGTGCCAGCAGCCAAGGAGGGATACTAGCGGGGGGGAGGAATGAGCAGTTCTTC. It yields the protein CASSQGGILAGGRNEQFF.

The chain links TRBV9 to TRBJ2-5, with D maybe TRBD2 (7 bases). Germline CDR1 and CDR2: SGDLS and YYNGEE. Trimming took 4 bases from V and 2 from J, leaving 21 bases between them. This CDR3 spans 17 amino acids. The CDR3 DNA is TGTGCCAGCAGCCCAGCCATCCGGCGGGGGCTTCAAGAGACCCAGTACTTC. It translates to CASSPAIRRGLQETQYF.